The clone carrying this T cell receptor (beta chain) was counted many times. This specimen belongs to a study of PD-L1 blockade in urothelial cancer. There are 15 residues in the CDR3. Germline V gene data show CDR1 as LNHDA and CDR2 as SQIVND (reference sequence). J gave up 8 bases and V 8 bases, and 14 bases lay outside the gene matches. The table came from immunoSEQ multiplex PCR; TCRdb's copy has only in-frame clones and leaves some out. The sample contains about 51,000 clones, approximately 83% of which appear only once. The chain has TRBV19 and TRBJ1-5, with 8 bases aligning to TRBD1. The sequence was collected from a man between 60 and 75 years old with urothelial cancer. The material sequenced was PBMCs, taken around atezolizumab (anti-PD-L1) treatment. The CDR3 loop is CASGRQGIKREPQHF. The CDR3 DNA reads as TGTGCCAGTGGCCGACAGGGGATAAAGAGGGAGCCCCAGCATTTT.